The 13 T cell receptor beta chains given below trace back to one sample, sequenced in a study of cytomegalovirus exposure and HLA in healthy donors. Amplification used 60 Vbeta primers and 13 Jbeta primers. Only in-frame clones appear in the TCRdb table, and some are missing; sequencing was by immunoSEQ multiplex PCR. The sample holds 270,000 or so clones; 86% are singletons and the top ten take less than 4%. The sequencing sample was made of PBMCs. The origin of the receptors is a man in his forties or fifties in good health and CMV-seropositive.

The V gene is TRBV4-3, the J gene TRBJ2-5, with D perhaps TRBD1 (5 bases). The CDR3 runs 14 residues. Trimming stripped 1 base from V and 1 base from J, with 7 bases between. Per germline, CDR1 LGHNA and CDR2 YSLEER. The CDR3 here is CASSQAQGQETQYF. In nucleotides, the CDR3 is TGCGCCAGCAGCCAAGCGCAGGGCCAAGAGACCCAGTACTTC.

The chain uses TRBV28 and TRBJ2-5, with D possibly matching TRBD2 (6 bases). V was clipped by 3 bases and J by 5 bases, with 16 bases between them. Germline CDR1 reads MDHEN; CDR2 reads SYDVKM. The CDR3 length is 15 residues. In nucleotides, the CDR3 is TGTGCCAGCAGTTTGTACGCGGGATCTTTTGAGACCCAGTACTTC. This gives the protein CASSLYAGSFETQYF.

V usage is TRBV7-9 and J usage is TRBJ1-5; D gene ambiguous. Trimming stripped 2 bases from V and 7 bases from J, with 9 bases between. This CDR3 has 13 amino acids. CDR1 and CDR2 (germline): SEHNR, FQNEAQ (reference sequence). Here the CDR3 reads CASSLYGGQPQHF. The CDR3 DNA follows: TGTGCCAGCAGCTTATATGGTGGCCAGCCCCAGCATTTT. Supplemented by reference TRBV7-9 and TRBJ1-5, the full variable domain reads DTGVSQNPRHKITKRGQNVTFRCDPISEHNRLYWYRQTLGQGPEFLTYFQNEAQLEKSRLLSDRFSAERPKGSFSTLEIQRTEQGDSAMYLCASSLYGGQPQHFGDGTRLSIL.

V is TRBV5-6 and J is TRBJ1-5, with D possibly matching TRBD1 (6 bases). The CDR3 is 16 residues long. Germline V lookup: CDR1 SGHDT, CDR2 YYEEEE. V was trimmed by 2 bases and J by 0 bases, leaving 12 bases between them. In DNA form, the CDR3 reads TGTGCCAGCAGCTTAACAGGGCTATATAGCAATCAGCCCCAGCATTTT. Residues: CASSLTGLYSNQPQHF.

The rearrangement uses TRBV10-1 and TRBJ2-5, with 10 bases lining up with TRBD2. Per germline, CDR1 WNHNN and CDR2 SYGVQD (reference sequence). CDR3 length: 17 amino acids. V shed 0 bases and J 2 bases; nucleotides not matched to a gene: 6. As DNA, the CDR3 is TGCGCCAGCAGTGAGTCTGAGCGGGAGGGCCATCAAGAGACCCAGTACTTC. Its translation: CASSESEREGHQETQYF.

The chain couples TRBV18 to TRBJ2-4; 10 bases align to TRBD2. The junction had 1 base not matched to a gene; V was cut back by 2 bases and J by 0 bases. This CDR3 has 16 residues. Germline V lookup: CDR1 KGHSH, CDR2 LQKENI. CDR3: CASSPSGGAAKNIQYF. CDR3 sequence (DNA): TGTGCCAGCTCACCAAGCGGGGGGGCAGCCAAAAACATTCAGTACTTC.

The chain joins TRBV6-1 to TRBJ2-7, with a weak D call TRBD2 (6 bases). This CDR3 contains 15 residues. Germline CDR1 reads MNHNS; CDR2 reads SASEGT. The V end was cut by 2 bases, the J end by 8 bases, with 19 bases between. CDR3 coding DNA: TGTGCCAGCAGTGAAACTAGCCGCCTATTAATGAAGCAGTACTTC. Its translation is CASSETSRLLMKQYF.

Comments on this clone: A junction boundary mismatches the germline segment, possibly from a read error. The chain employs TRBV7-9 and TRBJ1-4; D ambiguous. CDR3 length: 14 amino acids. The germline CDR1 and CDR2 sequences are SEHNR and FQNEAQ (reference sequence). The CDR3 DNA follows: TGTTCCAGCAGCTCCAGGACAACTAATGAAAAACTGTTTTTT. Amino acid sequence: CSSSSRTTNEKLFF.

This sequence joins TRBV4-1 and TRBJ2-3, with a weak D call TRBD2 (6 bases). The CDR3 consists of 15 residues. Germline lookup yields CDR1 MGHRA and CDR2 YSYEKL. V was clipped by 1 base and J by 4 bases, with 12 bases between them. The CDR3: CASSQVFGSSDTQYF. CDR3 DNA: TGCGCCAGCAGCCAAGTTTTCGGGAGCTCAGATACGCAGTATTTT.

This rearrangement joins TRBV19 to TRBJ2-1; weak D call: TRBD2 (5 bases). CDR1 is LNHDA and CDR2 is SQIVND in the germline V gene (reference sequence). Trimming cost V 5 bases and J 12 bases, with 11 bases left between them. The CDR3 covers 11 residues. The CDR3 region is CASSLGLGQFF. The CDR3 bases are TGTGCCAGTAGTCTCGGACTGGGGCAGTTCTTC. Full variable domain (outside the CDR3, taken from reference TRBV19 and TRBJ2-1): DGGITQSPKYLFRKEGQNVTLSCEQNLNHDAMYWYRQDPGQGLRLIYYSQIVNDFQKGDIAEGYSVSREKKESFPLTVTSAQKNPTAFYLCASSLGLGQFFGPGTRLTVL.

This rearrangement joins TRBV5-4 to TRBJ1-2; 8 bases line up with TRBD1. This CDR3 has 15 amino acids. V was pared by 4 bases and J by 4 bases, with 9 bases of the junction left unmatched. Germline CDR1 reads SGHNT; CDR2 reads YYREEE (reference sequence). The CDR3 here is CASSPRQGQTYGYTF. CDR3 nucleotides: TGTGCCAGCAGCCCCAGACAGGGGCAGACCTATGGCTACACCTTC.

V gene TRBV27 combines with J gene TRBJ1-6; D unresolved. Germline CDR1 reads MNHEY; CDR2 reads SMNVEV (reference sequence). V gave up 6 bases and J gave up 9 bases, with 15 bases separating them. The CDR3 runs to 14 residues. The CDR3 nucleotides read TGTGCCAGCAGCGCCTTCGGGGTACTTTCACCCCTCCACTTT. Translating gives CASSAFGVLSPLHF.

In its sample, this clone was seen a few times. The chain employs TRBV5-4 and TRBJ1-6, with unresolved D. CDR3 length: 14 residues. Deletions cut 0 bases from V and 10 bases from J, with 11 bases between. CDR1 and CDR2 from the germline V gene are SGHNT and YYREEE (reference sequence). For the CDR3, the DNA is TGTGCCAGCAGCTTGGGACGGAAGGAGTCACCCCTCCACTTT. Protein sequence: CASSLGRKESPLHF.